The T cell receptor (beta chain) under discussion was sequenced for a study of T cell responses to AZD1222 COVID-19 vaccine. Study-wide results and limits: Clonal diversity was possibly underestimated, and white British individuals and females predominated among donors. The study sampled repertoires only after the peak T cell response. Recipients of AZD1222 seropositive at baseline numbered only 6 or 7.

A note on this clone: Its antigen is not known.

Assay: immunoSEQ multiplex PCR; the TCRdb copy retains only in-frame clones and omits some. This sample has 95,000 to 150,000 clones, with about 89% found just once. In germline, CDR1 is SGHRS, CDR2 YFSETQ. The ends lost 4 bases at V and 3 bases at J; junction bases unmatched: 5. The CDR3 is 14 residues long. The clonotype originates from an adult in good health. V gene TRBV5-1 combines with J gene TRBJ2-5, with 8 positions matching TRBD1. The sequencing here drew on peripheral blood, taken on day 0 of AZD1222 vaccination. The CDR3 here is CASSAATGEETQYF. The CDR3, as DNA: TGCGCCAGCAGCGCCGCGACAGGGGAAGAGACCCAGTACTTC.